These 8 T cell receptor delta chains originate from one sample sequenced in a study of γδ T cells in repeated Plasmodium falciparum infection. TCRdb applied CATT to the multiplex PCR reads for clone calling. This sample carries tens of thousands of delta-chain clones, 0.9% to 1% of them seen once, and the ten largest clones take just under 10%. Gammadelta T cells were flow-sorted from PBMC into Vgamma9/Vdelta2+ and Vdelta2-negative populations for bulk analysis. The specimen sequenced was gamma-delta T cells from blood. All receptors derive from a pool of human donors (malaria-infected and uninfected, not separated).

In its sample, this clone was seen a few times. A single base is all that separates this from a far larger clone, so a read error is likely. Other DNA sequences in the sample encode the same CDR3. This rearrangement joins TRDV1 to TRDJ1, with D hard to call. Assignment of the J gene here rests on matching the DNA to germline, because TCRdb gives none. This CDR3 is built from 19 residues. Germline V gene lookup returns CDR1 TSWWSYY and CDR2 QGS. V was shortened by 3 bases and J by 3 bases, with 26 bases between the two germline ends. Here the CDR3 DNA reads TGTGCTCTTGGGGAGCCGCCGGGTGTTATCCCCCAGTACGCCGATAAACTCATCTTT. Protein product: CALGEPPGVIPQYADKLIF.

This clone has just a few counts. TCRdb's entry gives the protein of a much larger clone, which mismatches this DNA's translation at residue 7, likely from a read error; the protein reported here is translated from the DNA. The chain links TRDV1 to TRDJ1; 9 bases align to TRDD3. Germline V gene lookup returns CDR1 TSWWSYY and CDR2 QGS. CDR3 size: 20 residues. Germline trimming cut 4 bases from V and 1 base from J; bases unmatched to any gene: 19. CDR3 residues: CALGAPRRLGDCPSTDKLIF. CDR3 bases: TGTGCTCTTGGGGCCCCTCGACGTCTGGGGGATTGCCCGAGCACCGATAAACTCATCTTT.

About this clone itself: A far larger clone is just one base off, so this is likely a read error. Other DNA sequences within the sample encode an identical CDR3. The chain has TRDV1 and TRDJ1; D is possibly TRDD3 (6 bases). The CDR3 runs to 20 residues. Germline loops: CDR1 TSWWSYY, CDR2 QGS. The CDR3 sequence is CALGEDPKSVGDSYTDKLIF. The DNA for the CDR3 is TGTGCTCTTGGGGAAGATCCGAAGTCTGTCGGGGATTCGTACACCGATAAACTCATCTTC.

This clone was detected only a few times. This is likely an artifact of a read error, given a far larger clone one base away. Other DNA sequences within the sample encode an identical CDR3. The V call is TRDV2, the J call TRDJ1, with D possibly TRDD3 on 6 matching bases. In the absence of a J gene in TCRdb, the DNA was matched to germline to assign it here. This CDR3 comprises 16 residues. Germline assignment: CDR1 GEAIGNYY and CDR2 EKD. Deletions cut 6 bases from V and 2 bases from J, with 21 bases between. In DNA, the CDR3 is TGTGCCTGTCGAAGTACCGGGGGACCAAGAACCGATAAACTCATCTTT. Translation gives CACRSTGGPRTDKLIF.

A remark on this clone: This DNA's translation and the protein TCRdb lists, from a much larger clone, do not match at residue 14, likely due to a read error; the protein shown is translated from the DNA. This chain's CDR3 is CALGIHDHGGDTNEKLIF. The CDR3 bases are TGTGCTCTTGGTATTCACGACCATGGGGGGGATACGAACGAGAAACTCATCTTT. The rearrangement joins TRDV1 to TRDJ1, with TRDD3 matching over 10 bases. With V trimmed by 6 bases and J by 8 bases, 21 bases remained unmatched. CDR1 and CDR2 from the germline V gene are TSWWSYY and QGS. The CDR3 contains 18 residues.

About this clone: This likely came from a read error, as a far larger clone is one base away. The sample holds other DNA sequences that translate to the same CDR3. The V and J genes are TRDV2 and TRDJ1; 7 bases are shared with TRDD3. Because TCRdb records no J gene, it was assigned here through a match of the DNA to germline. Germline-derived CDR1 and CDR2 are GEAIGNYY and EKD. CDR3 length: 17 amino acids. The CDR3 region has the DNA TGTGCCTGTGACACCGTGTCTGGGGGGTTGTACACCGACAAACTCATCTTT. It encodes CACDTVSGGLYTDKLIF.

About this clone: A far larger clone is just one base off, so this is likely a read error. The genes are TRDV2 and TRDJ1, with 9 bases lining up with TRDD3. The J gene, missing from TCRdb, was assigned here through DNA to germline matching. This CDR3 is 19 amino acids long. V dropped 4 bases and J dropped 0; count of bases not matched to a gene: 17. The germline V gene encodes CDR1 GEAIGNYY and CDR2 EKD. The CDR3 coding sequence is TGTGCCTGTGATACCGTGGTACAGGCTGGGGGATCGTACACCGATAAACTCATCTTT. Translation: CACDTVVQAGGSYTDKLIF.

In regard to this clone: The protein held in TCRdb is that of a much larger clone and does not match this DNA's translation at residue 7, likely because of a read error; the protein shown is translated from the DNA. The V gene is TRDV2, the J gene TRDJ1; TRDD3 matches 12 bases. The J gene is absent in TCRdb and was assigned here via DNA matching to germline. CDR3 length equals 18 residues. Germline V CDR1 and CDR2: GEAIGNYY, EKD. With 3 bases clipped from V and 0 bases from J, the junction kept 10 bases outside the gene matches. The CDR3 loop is CACDRCALGDTYTDKLIF. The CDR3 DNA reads TGTGCCTGTGACCGCTGCGCACTGGGGGATACTTACACCGATAAACTCATCTTT.